A few counts support the clone carrying this T cell receptor (beta chain). The antigen is not known. Use of 60 Vbeta and 13 Jbeta primers characterized the PCR. Data came from immunoSEQ multiplex PCR; TCRdb stores just in-frame clones and leaves some out. The data contain approximately 160,000 clones, 60% to 85% of them singletons. The sample comes from a study of cytomegalovirus exposure and HLA in healthy donors. Study results and limitations: For TCR beta chains, V- and J-gene trimming was later linked to a missense DCLRE1C variant. Reportedly, diagnosis of cytomegalovirus status by the classifier showed high specificity and sensitivity. CMV antigen specificity of three CMV-associated chains was confirmed in vitro. A later analysis showed TCR association rates differing by HLA locus, peaking at DRB1 and lowest at HLA-C.

Sequencing was done on a sample of PBMCs. This receptor was identified in a woman aged 40 to 50 in good health and CMV-seropositive.

The CDR3 loop reads CASRRARDSDQPQHF. In nucleotides, the CDR3 is TGTGCCAGCAGAAGGGCCCGGGACTCTGATCAGCCCCAGCATTTT. The chain couples TRBV6-6 to TRBJ1-5, with a possible D match to TRBD1 (5 bases). Germline V gives CDR1 MNHNY, CDR2 SVGAGI (reference sequence). Trimming removed 6 bases at V and 5 bases at J, with 17 bases between. The CDR3 covers 15 residues.